This T cell receptor (beta chain) was sequenced during a study of blood T cells in healthy people across ages. Combining a sample-barcoded 5' primer with a J-beta primer mix, a second PCR ran for about 6 to 11 cycles. TCRdb itself ran the 5' RACE reads through MiXCR, one entry per CDR3 protein. Among about 1,400,000 distinct CDR3 sequences listed, 42% were seen once. Material for sequencing was blood. The receptor was derived from a woman aged 18-29 years in good health.

CDR3 amino acids: CSAPKLAGGDYEQYF. CDR3 DNA: TGCAGTGCGCCAAAACTAGCGGGAGGAGACTACGAGCAGTACTTC. The chain recombines TRBV20-1 with TRBJ2-7; 12 positions agree with TRBD2. Germline V gene sequence: CDR1 DFQATT, CDR2 SNEGSKA (reference sequence). Trimming removed 6 bases from V and 3 bases from J; junction bases left unmatched: 9. The length of the CDR3 is 15 residues.